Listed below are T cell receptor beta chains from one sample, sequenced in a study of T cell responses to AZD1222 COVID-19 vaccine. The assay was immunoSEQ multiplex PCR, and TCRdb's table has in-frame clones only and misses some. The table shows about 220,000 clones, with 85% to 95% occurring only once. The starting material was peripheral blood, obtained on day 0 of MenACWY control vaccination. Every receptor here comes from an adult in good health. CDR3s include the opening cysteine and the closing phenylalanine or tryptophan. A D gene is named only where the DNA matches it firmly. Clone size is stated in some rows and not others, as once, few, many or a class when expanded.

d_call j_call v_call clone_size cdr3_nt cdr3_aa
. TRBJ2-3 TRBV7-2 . TGTGCCAGCAGCTTTAACTTAGGAGTGTCAGATACGCAGTATTTT CASSFNLGVSDTQYF
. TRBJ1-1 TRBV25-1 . TGTGCCAGCAGTGAAGAGTGGAACACTGAAGCTTTCTTT CASSEEWNTEAFF
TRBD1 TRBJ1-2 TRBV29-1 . TGCAGCGCCGCCCTGGGACAGGATACCTATGGCTACACCTTC CSAALGQDTYGYTF
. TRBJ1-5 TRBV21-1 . TGTGCCAGCAGCCCGGACCCTAGCAATCAGCCCCAGCATTTT CASSPDPSNQPQHF
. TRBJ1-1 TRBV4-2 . TGTGCCAGCAGCCAAGATTCTAAGAACACTGAAGCTTTCTTT CASSQDSKNTEAFF
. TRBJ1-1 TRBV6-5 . TGTGCCAGCAGTTCGGTTTTGAACACTGAAGCTTTCTTT CASSSVLNTEAFF
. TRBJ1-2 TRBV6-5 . TGTGCCAGCAGCGGTGTAGTTGATGGCTACACCTTC CASSGVVDGYTF
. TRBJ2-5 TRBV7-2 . TGTGCCAGCAGCTTAACTTCCGGTGGTCTCACGCAAGAGACCCAGTACTTC CASSLTSGGLTQETQYF
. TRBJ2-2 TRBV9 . TGTGCCAGCAGCGTGAGAGGGGGGACCGGGGAGCTGTTTTTT CASSVRGGTGELFF
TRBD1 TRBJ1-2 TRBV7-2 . TGTGCCAGCAGCTACGGACAGGGGAATGGCTACACCTTC CASSYGQGNGYTF
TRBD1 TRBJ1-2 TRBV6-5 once TGTGCCAGCACTATAGGGGGGGCAGGGGGATATGGCTACACCTTC CASTIGGAGGYGYTF
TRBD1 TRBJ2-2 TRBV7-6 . TGTGCCAGCAAACTACAGGGGGCGTACAACACCGGGGAGCTGTTTTTT CASKLQGAYNTGELFF
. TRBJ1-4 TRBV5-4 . TGTGCCAGCAGCCACAGCTCAACTAATGAAAAACTGTTTTTT CASSHSSTNEKLFF
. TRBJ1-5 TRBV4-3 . TGCGCCAGCAGCCAAGCTTGGTGGGGGAATCAGCCCCAGCATTTT CASSQAWWGNQPQHF
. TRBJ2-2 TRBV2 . TGTGCCAGCAGTCACGACTCGCTGTTTTTT CASSHDSLFF
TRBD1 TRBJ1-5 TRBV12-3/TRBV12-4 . TGTGCCAGCAGTAAGACAGGGAGTCAGCCCCAGCATTTT CASSKTGSQPQHF
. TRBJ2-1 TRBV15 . TGTGCCACCAGCAGCCAGAGAGGTGCCTACAATGAGCAGTTCTTC CATSSQRGAYNEQFF
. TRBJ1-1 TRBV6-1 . TGTGCCAGCAGTGAAATAAGACAGAACACTGAAGCTTTCTTT CASSEIRQNTEAFF
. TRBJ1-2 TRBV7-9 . TGTGCCAGCAGCTTAGCGCGGAGGGGGGCCTATGGCTACACCTTC CASSLARRGAYGYTF
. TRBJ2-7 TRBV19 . TGTGCCAGTAGTATCAGGGACGAGCAGTACTTC CASSIRDEQYF
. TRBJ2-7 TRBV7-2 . TGTGCCAGCAGCACCGGGCCGGCCTACGAGCAGTACTTC CASSTGPAYEQYF
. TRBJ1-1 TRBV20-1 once TGCAGTGCTATCAGGGCCGCTGAAGCTTTCTTT CSAIRAAEAFF
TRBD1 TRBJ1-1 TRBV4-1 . TGCGCCAGCAGCCTCAGACAGGGGGCAAGGACTGAAGCTTTCTTT CASSLRQGARTEAFF
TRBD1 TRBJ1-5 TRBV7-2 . TGTGCCAGCAGCTTAACGTACAGGGGGTCCAATCAGCCCCAGCATTTT CASSLTYRGSNQPQHF
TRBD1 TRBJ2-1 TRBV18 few TGTGCCAGCTCCCTCGACAGGGGAGTGCGCAATGAGCAGTTCTTC CASSLDRGVRNEQFF
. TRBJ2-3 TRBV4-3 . TGCGCCAGCAGCACGCAAAGGACTAGCACAGATACGCAGTATTTT CASSTQRTSTDTQYF
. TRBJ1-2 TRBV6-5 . TGTGCCAGCAGGATTTCAGGGATGGGAGGCTATGGCTACACCTTC CASRISGMGGYGYTF
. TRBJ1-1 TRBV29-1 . TGCAGCGGGACAACTAACTTTGAAGCTTTCTTT CSGTTNFEAFF
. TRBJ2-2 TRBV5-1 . TGCGCCAGCAGCTCCGACGCGCACGGCACCGGGGAGCTGTTTTTT CASSSDAHGTGELFF
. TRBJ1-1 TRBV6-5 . TGTGCCAGCAGTAAGGGTGGGGGGAACACTGAAGCTTTCTTT CASSKGGGNTEAFF
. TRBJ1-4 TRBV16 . TGTGCCAGCAGCCAATCGGGGATGGGGAATGAAAAACTGTTTTTT CASSQSGMGNEKLFF
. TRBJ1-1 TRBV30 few TGTGCCTGGAGTGTCATCACGCTGGACACTGAAGCTTTCTTT CAWSVITLDTEAFF
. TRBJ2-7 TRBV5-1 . TGCGCCAGCAGCCCCTCGTCTAAATACGAGCAGTACTTC CASSPSSKYEQYF
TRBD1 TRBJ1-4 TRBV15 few TGTGCCACCAGCAAGACAGGGGGAACTAATGAAAAACTGTTTTTT CATSKTGGTNEKLFF
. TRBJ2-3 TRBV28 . TGTGCCAGCACCCCCGGGACCAACACAGATACGCAGTATTTT CASTPGTNTDTQYF
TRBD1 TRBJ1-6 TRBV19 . TGTGCCAGTAGTATTGCGGGACAGGGTATCGGTTCACCCCTCCACTTT CASSIAGQGIGSPLHF
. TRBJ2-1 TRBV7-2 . TGTGCCAGCAGTCAAATCGGGGCAGGGAGTGGCGATGAGCAGTTCTTC CASSQIGAGSGDEQFF
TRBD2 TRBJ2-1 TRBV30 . TGTGCCTGGAGTTTCCTAGCGGGGGGTCAGCAGGAGCAGTTCTTC CAWSFLAGGQQEQFF
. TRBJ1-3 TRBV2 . TGTGCCAGCAGTGCGGGGGGCAGGGACACCATATATTTT CASSAGGRDTIYF
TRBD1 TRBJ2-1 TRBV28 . TGTGCCAGCAGCCTCGACAGGGTTGGTGAGCAGTTCTTC CASSLDRVGEQFF
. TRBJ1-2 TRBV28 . TGTGCCAGCAGTTTGGAAGGAGGTTATGGCTACACCTTC CASSLEGGYGYTF
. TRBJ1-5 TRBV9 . TGTGCCAGCAGCGTACGTAGGTATGACCAATTTCCCTGGCCCCAGCATTTT CASSVRRYDQFPWPQHF
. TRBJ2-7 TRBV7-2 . TGTGCCAGCAGACTAACTACGAGCTCCTACGAGCAGTACTTC CASRLTTSSYEQYF
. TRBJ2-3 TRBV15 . TGTGCCACGGGAAAGCACCTTCACACAGATACGCAGTATTTT CATGKHLHTDTQYF
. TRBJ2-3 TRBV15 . TGTGCCACCAGCGTGGACAGTTCGAACACAGATACGCAGTATTTT CATSVDSSNTDTQYF
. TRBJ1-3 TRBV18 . TGTGCCAGCTCACCCCACCCGTTCTTCTCAGGAAACACCATATATTTT CASSPHPFFSGNTIYF
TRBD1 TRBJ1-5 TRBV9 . TGTGCCAGCAGCACAGGACAGGGACAGCCCCAGCATTTT CASSTGQGQPQHF
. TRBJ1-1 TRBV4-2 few TGTGCCAGCAGCCAAGATTTGGATAACACTGAAGCTTTCTTT CASSQDLDNTEAFF
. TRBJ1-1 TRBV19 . TGTGCCAGTAGTATTGTCAGTTCCGGGACGACGGCTTTCTTT CASSIVSSGTTAFF
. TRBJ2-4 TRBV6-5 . TGTGCCAGCAGTTACACCTACCTAGCCAAAAACATTCAGTACTTC CASSYTYLAKNIQYF
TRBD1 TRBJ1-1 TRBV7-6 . TGTGCCAGCAGCCGAAGGGGACAGGACACTGAAGCTTTCTTT CASSRRGQDTEAFF
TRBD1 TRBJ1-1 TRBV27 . TGTGCCAGCAGTTACGGACAGGCCTTGAACACTGAAGCTTTCTTT CASSYGQALNTEAFF
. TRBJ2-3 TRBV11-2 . TGTGCCAGCAGCCCGCTAGGGGCCACAGATACGCAGTATTTT CASSPLGATDTQYF
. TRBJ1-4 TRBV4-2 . TGTGCCAGCAGCCAAGGGGACGAAAAACTGTTTTTT CASSQGDEKLFF
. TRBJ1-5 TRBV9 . TGTGCCAGCAGCGTAGACCCCCATCAGCCCCAGCATTTT CASSVDPHQPQHF